This passage covers 27 T cell receptor beta chains from one sample sequenced in a study of regulatory T cells in long-lasting Graves disease. iRepertoire HTBI primers and Arm-PCR of CDR3 regions built TCR beta libraries. TCRdb recomputed calls from the multiplex PCR reads with MiXCR, one row per CDR3 protein. This table has 350,000 to 500,000 distinct CDR3 sequences, around 20% appearing once. Time point of the sample: persistent/refractory GD, antithyroid drugs over 5 years with positive TRAb. PBMC RNA was the source of the TCR library. The sample consisted of peripheral blood mononuclear cells (PBMCs), taken when the disease was refractory, from a patient treated with antithyroid drugs. These TCRs come from a female donor with Graves disease.

The chain is built from TRBV6-2 or TRBV6-3 and TRBJ2-6; weak D call: TRBD1 (6 bases). The V and J ends lost 6 bases and 0 bases respectively, with 15 bases between them. There are 17 residues in the CDR3. CDR1 is MNHEY and CDR2 is SVGEGT in the germline V gene. CDR3 nucleotide sequence: TGTGCCAGCAGAACCGACAGGACTGCCTCTGGGGCCAACGTCCTGACTTTC. This translates into CASRTDRTASGANVLTF.

The chain is built from TRBV5-1 and TRBJ1-1, with D unresolved. Trimming left V 3 bases short and J 4 bases short, with 13 bases between. This CDR3 contains 14 residues. CDR1 and CDR2 (germline): SGHRS, YFSETQ. The DNA for the CDR3 is TGCGCCAGCAGCTCTGGGCGGACCCGCACTGAAGCTTTCTTT. The encoded protein is CASSSGRTRTEAFF.

This clonotype was detected only a few times. The gene calls are TRBV20-1 and TRBJ1-4; D uncertain. CDR3 length: 15 residues. V gave up 4 bases and J gave up 3 bases, with 15 bases separating them. CDR1 and CDR2 from the germline V gene are DFQATT and SNEGSKA (reference sequence). DNA of the CDR3: TGCAGTGCTACTGGCAACTCTGCAGCTAATGAAAAACTGTTTTTT. Translating it yields CSATGNSAANEKLFF.

This clonotype was recorded many times. The chain joins TRBV27 to TRBJ1-5; 8 positions match TRBD1. The CDR3 loop spans 15 amino acids. J lost 9 bases, V lost 5 bases, and 12 bases had no gene match. In germline, CDR1 is MNHEY, CDR2 SMNVEV (reference sequence). The CDR3 reads CASSPSDRGGPPQHF. For the CDR3, the DNA is TGTGCCAGCAGTCCCTCAGACAGGGGAGGTCCGCCCCAGCATTTT.

The genes are TRBV2 and TRBJ2-1; 9 bases map to TRBD2. The CDR3 is made up of 15 amino acids. V lost 1 base to trimming and J lost 8 bases; unmatched junction nucleotides: 6. The germline V gene encodes CDR1 SNHLY and CDR2 FYNNEI. The CDR3 DNA reads TGTGCCAGCAGTGAAGGGCTAGCGGGATCCCATGAGCAGTTCTTC. Its translation is CASSEGLAGSHEQFF.

This clonotype came up many times. V and J are TRBV2 and TRBJ1-5; D ambiguous. This CDR3 spans 13 amino acids. The V end was cut by 2 bases, the J end by 1 base, with 3 bases between. CDR1 is SNHLY and CDR2 is FYNNEI in the germline V gene. CDR3 DNA sequence: TGTGCCAGCAGTGAACGGAGCAATCAGCCCCAGCATTTT. Amino acid sequence: CASSERSNQPQHF.

Comment on this clonotype: A clone one base away is much larger, so this may be a read error. The V and J genes are TRBV28 and TRBJ2-7; D tentatively fits TRBD1 or TRBD2 (7 bases each). Germline lookup yields CDR1 MDHEN and CDR2 SYDVKM. CDR3 size: 15 residues. CDR3 nucleotide sequence: TGTGCCAGCAGTTTAGGCAGGGGGAGGGACTACAAGCAGTACTTC. It yields the protein CASSLGRGRDYKQYF.

The chain joins TRBV20-1 to TRBJ2-7; TRBD2 matches at 10 bases. Germline CDR1 reads DFQATT; CDR2 reads SNEGSKA (reference sequence). Trimming at V came to 3 bases and at J to 0 bases, leaving 8 bases not matched to a gene. The CDR3 has 16 amino acids. In DNA form, the CDR3 reads TGCAGTGCTAGCGAGTTCGCTAGCGGGAGCTCCTACGAGCAGTACTTC. This translates into CSASEFASGSSYEQYF.

This clonotype was found many times. The rearrangement uses TRBV28 and TRBJ1-5; 8 nucleotides agree with TRBD1. The CDR3 loop spans 17 amino acids. Germline CDR1 is MDHEN and CDR2 is SYDVKM. After removal of 5 bases from V and 2 bases from J, the junction contained 11 bases not matched to a gene. This chain's CDR3 is CASSPSTGAGRNQPQHF. DNA of the CDR3: TGTGCCAGCAGTCCCTCGACAGGGGCTGGGCGCAATCAGCCCCAGCATTTT.

This clonotype has a count of ten or more. CDR3 DNA sequence: TGCAGGGTAACCGGACAGGCCAGCCAAGAGACCCAGTACTTC. Translated: CRVTGQASQETQYF. J is TRBJ2-5 and V is TRBV20-1; the match to TRBD1 covers 7 bases. The germline V gene has CDR1 DFQATT and CDR2 SNEGSKA (reference sequence). The CDR3 runs 14 residues.

This clonotype appeared many times. V gene TRBV6-1 combines with J gene TRBJ2-7; a possible D gene is TRBD2 (6 bases). The germline V gene encodes CDR1 MNHNS and CDR2 SASEGT. V was shortened by 1 base and J by 3 bases, with 10 bases between the two germline ends. The CDR3 has 14 amino acids. CDR3 loop: CASSEERVYYEQYF. Here the CDR3 DNA reads TGTGCCAGCAGTGAAGAGCGGGTCTACTACGAGCAGTACTTC.

There are many counts of this clonotype. This sequence joins TRBV5-5 and TRBJ2-5, with no clear D. Germline V gene lookup returns CDR1 SGHKS and CDR2 YYEKEE (reference sequence). The length of the CDR3 is 14 residues. V was cut by 3 bases and J by 0 bases, with 9 bases left in between. The CDR3 coding sequence is TGTGCCAGCAGCTCCAGAGTGTACCAAGAGACCCAGTACTTC. Translated: CASSSRVYQETQYF.

This clonotype was detected many times. This chain connects TRBV6-1 to TRBJ1-5; 8 bases fit TRBD1. Looked up from germline, CDR1 is MNHNS and CDR2 is SASEGT. V gave up 4 bases and J gave up 5 bases; unmatched junction bases: 7. The CDR3 covers 15 residues. CDR3 coding DNA: TGTGCCAGCAGTGTAAATACAGGGGGGCATCAGCCCCAGCATTTT. It codes for CASSVNTGGHQPQHF.

This chain connects TRBV4-2 to TRBJ1-2; D call uncertain. This CDR3 contains 13 residues. CDR1 and CDR2 from the germline V gene are LGHNA and YNFKEQ. Trimming left V 0 bases short and J 8 bases short, with 10 bases between. In nucleotides, the CDR3 is TGTGCCAGCAGCCAAGAAGGCCACGCAGGCTACACCTTC. This codes for CASSQEGHAGYTF.

The table lists this clonotype with a count of one. The gene calls are TRBV18 and TRBJ1-5; D remains unclear. Trimming stripped 5 bases from V and 6 bases from J, with 11 bases between. The CDR3 sequence is 13 residues long. The germline CDR1 and CDR2 sequences are KGHSH and LQKENI. This CDR3 reads CASSTRWLQPQHF. CDR3 nucleotide sequence: TGTGCCAGCTCAACCAGGTGGCTTCAGCCCCAGCATTTT.

This clonotype was seen repeatedly, ten times or more. The chain employs TRBV13 and TRBJ2-6; D remains unclear. The V gene lost 3 bases and the J gene lost 1 base, with 4 bases spanning the gap. Germline V CDR1 and CDR2: PRHDT, FYEKMQ (reference sequence). The CDR3 has 14 amino acids. In DNA form, the CDR3 reads TGTGCCAGCAGCTTTAGGTCTGGGGCCAACGTCCTGACTTTC. Its translation is CASSFRSGANVLTF.

The chain links TRBV20-1 to TRBJ2-7, with D perhaps TRBD2 (6 bases). The CDR3 extends over 14 amino acids. Germline V gene data show CDR1 as DFQATT and CDR2 as SNEGSKA (reference sequence). The ends were cut back, 6 bases at V and 3 bases at J, with 18 bases in the middle. CDR3 nucleotides: TGCAGTGCAATTGCGCCCTTGCGGGACTACGAGCAGTACTTC. This sequence encodes CSAIAPLRDYEQYF.

On this clonotype itself: This clone may be a read error of a much larger clone one base away. The J gene is TRBJ2-7, the V gene TRBV2, with D unresolved. Trimming pared 11 bases from V and 1 base from J, leaving 15 bases between. The CDR3 extends over 13 amino acids. Germline V gene lookup returns CDR1 SNHLY and CDR2 FYNNEI. DNA of the CDR3: TGTGCCGCCGCCAGATCTGGGTCCTACGAGCAGTACTTC. Protein sequence: CAAARSGSYEQYF.

This clonotype has only a few counts. CDR3 amino acids: CAGGTSAYEQYF. For the CDR3, the DNA is TGTGCCGGCGGCACCTCTGCCTACGAGCAGTACTTC. The V gene is TRBV30, the J gene TRBJ2-7; D unresolved. CDR1 GTSNPN and CDR2 SVGIG come from the germline V gene (reference sequence). V was pared by 8 bases and J by 2 bases, with 13 bases between. The CDR3 is 12 residues long. Using reference TRBV30 and TRBJ2-7 for the parts outside the CDR3, the full variable domain is SQTIHQWPATLVQPVGSPLSLECTVEGTSNPNLYWYRQAAGRGLQLLFYSVGIGQISSEVPQNLSASRPQDRQFILSSKKLLLSDSGFYLCAGGTSAYEQYFGPGTRLTVT.

With regard to this clonotype: Compared with germline, one end of the junction differs, possibly owing to a read error. The chain uses TRBV6-1 and TRBJ1-1; no definite D call. Germline loops: CDR1 MNHNS, CDR2 SASEGT. This CDR3 spans 14 amino acids. CDR3 bases: TGTGCCAGCAGCCTGACCACCATGAACACTAAAGCTTTCTTT. Translation gives CASSLTTMNTKAFF.

This clonotype was seen many times. The V gene is TRBV7-6, the J gene TRBJ2-7, with TRBD1 matching over 11 bases. CDR1 and CDR2 from the germline V gene are SGHVS and FNYEAQ. V shed 5 bases and J 4 bases; nucleotides not matched to a gene: 4. The CDR3 is made up of 14 amino acids. CDR3 loop: CASSIGQGAYEQYF. The CDR3 coding sequence is TGTGCCAGCAGCATCGGACAGGGGGCGTACGAGCAGTACTTC.

This chain connects TRBV30 to TRBJ2-7; D is unresolved. Trimming removed 5 bases at V and 0 bases at J, with 14 bases between. Germline CDR1 reads GTSNPN; CDR2 reads SVGIG (reference sequence). The CDR3 covers 14 residues. The CDR3, as DNA: TGTGCCTGGGATGACGGGCAAAGCTCCTACGAGCAGTACTTC. Encoded protein: CAWDDGQSSYEQYF.

There are a few counts of this clonotype. V gene TRBV30 combines with J gene TRBJ2-2; 7 bases agree with TRBD1. The CDR3 has 14 amino acids. The ends lost 4 bases at V and 5 bases at J; junction bases unmatched: 7. The V gene's germline CDR1 is GTSNPN and CDR2 SVGIG (reference sequence). In nucleotides, the CDR3 is TGTGCCTGGATGTGGGACAGTCATACCGGGGAGCTGTTTTTT. Translating gives CAWMWDSHTGELFF.

The CDR3 nucleotides are TGTGCCAGCAGTCCCAACCCTAGCGGGGTGGGGGAGACCCAGTACTTC. The encoded protein is CASSPNPSGVGETQYF. J is TRBJ2-5 and V is TRBV6-1; 9 nucleotides match TRBD2. J gave up 5 bases and V 5 bases, and 12 bases lay outside the gene matches. CDR1 MNHNS and CDR2 SASEGT come from the germline V gene. The length of the CDR3 is 16 residues.

This clonotype has at least ten counts. The chain is built from TRBV12-3 or TRBV12-4 and TRBJ1-4, with 8 bases identical to TRBD1. V shed 5 bases and J 5 bases; nucleotides not matched to a gene: 7. There are 15 residues in the CDR3. CDR3 DNA: TGTGCCAGCAGTCACACCGACAGGGGAAATGAAAAACTGTTTTTT. It codes for CASSHTDRGNEKLFF.

This clonotype was counted ten times or more. This chain connects TRBV28 to TRBJ2-7, with TRBD1 matching over 7 bases. The germline V gene has CDR1 MDHEN and CDR2 SYDVKM. This CDR3 is 14 amino acids long. V lost 5 bases to trimming and J lost 2 bases; unmatched junction nucleotides: 6. CDR3 sequence: CASSGTENTYEQYF. The CDR3 region has the DNA TGTGCCAGCAGTGGGACAGAAAACACCTACGAGCAGTACTTC.

The rearrangement joins TRBV4-1 to TRBJ2-7; D not certain. Germline assignment: CDR1 MGHRA and CDR2 YSYEKL. V shed 2 bases and J shed 2 bases, with 7 bases lying between them. The CDR3 spans 13 residues. The DNA of the CDR3 is TGCGCCAGCAGCCAATCAGGTGCCTACGAGCAGTACTTC. Translation: CASSQSGAYEQYF.